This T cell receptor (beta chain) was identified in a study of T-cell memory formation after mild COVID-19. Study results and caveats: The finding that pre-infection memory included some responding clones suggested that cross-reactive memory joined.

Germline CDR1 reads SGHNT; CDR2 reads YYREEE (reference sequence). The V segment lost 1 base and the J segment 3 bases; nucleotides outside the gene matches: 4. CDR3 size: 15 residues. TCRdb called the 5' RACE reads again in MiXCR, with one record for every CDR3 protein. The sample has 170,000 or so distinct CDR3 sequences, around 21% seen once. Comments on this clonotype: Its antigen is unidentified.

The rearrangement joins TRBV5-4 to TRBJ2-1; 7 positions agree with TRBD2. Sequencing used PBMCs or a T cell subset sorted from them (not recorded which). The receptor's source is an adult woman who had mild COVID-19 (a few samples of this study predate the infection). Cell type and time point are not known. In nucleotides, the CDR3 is TGTGCCAGCAGCTTGCGGGAGGCTGTCTACAATGAGCAGTTCTTC. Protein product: CASSLREAVYNEQFF.